This note documents a single T cell receptor (beta chain) sequence. Its antigen is still unknown. This entry is derived from a study of shared clonotypes between healthy human individuals. The study, taken as a whole, reports: Sharing across a handful of donors was seen in 4.5% to 5.5% of naive CD4 clonotypes.

The material for each subset, its genomic DNA, was split evenly across several immunoSEQ plates. TCRdb's table, derived via immunoSEQ multiplex PCR, lists solely in-frame clones and lacks some. The repertoire has 850,000 to 1,100,000 clones, around three quarters of them found once; the top ten carry 0.7% to 0.95%. Trimming took off 3 bases at V and 0 bases at J, with 25 bases between the two ends. Germline V gives CDR1 SGHNT, CDR2 YYREEE (reference sequence). This CDR3 has 20 residues. This clonotype originated in a man aged 18 to 29 in good health. Some clones in this sample may be carry-over from other donors' samples. V is TRBV5-4 and J is TRBJ2-1; D possibly corresponds to TRBD2 (6 bases). Source material: memory CD4+ T cells from PBMCs. Subset reported: CD45RA-negative fraction. DNA of the CDR3: TGTGCCAGCAGCTCGGTGGGGGTGACTTCGCGGGAAACCTCCTACAATGAGCAGTTCTTC. It is translated as CASSSVGVTSRETSYNEQFF.